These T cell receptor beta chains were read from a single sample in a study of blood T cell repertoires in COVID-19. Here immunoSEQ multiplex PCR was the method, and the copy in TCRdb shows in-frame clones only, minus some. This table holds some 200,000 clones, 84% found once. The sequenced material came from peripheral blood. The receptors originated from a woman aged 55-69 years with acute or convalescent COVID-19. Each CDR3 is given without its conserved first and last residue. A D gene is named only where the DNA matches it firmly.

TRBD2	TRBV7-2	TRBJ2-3	ASSLGTSGYTDTQY
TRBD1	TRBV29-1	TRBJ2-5	SVEGSGQRDQETQY
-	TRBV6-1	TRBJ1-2	ASSEALPGPGYT
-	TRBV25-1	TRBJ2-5	ASSGFGAGETQY
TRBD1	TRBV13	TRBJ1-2	ASSLGTGGTANYGYT
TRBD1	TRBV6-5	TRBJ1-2	ASSRDRSLGDGYT
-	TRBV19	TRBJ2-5	ATFQETQY
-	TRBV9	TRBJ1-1	ASSERGQTNTEAF
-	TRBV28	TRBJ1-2	ASSLQGGYT
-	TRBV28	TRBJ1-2	ASSLQDYGYT
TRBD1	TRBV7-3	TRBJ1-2	ASSLTGASREPYGYT
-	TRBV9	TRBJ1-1	ASSVQGYTEAF
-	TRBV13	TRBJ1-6	ASSGANSPLH
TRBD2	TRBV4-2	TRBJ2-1	ASSQDLRSGGEQF
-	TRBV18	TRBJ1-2	ASSPTLVGGYT
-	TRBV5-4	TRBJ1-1	ASSPSMNTEAF
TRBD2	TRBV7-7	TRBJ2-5	ASSRVAGGMGTQY
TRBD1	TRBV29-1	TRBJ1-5	SVGTGINQPQH
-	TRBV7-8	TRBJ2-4	ASSSYPGVDFGIQY
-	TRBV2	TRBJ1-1	ASSDGEAF
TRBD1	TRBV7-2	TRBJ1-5	ASRLTGGYNQPQH
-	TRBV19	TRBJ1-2	ASSIPRAGYGYT
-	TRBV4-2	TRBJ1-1	ASSRRDKNTEAF
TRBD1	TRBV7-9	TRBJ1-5	ASSSTGADWGNQPQH
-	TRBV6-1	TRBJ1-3	ASSEFTAGNTIY
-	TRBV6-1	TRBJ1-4	ASSETDRPEEKLF
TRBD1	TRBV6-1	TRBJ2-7	ASSEVETGASYEQY
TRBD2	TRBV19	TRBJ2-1	ASSSTSGGLGEQF
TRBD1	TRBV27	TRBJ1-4	ASSPYRGRDEKLF
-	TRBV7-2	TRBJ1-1	ASSTAGGSEAF
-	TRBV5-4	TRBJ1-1	ASSTGITNTEAF